Each of the 30 T cell receptor beta chains below was sequenced from the same sample in a study of control samples from healthy donors and cancer patients. The protocol was immunoSEQ multiplex PCR, while the TCRdb copy is restricted to in-frame clones and leaves out a portion. The sample records some 190,000 clones, around 93% being singletons. Sequences were obtained from blood. These receptors were obtained from a young man in good health.

The genes are TRBV27 and TRBJ1-2, with D maybe TRBD1 (5 bases). Trimming pared 3 bases from V and 0 bases from J, leaving 20 bases between. Germline V lookup: CDR1 MNHEY, CDR2 SMNVEV (reference sequence). CDR3 length: 18 residues. The CDR3 DNA reads TGTGCCAGCAGTTTGAATGTGAGAACGGGGCCTTCTAACTATGGCTACACCTTC. Translating gives CASSLNVRTGPSNYGYTF.

The genes are TRBV11-2 and TRBJ1-1; no definite D call. Trimming stripped 6 bases from V and 0 bases from J, with 11 bases between. There are 14 residues in the CDR3. Per germline, CDR1 SGHAT and CDR2 FQNNGV. The CDR3 nucleotides read TGTGCCAGCAGTAGACAATCGATGAACACTGAAGCTTTCTTT. Translated, it gives CASSRQSMNTEAFF.

This chain joins TRBV7-9 and TRBJ2-1; TRBD1 matches 8 bases. CDR1 is SEHNR, CDR2 FQNEAQ, per germline (reference sequence). V shed 3 bases and J 6 bases; nucleotides not matched to a gene: 4. This CDR3 is 14 amino acids long. For the CDR3, the DNA is TGTGCCAGCAGCTTTCTAGACAGGGGCAATGAGCAGTTCTTC. Translating it yields CASSFLDRGNEQFF.

This chain connects TRBV19 to TRBJ1-3; D unresolved. V lost 7 bases and J lost 4, with 29 bases in between. The CDR3 runs 19 residues. CDR1 is LNHDA and CDR2 is SQIVND in the germline V gene (reference sequence). As DNA, the CDR3 is TGTGCCAGTAATCGCCATCCGGCCGACCCTTTAACCCCCGGAAACACCATATATTTT. Translating gives CASNRHPADPLTPGNTIYF.

V gene TRBV15 combines with J gene TRBJ2-7, with D possibly matching TRBD2 (6 bases). The length of the CDR3 is 13 residues. The germline V gene has CDR1 LNHNV and CDR2 YYDKDF (reference sequence). Trimming shortened V by 2 bases and J by 2 bases, and 7 bases separated the two germline ends. The CDR3 region is CATSRREAYEQYF. The CDR3 coding sequence is TGTGCCACCAGCAGAAGGGAGGCCTACGAGCAGTACTTC.

This sequence joins TRBV23-1 and TRBJ1-5; unclear D gene. TRBV23-1 is noted as an ORF with a role that remains uncertain. Trimming cost V 0 bases and J 5 bases, with 8 bases left between them. CDR3 length: 14 residues. In DNA, the CDR3 is TGCGCCAGCAGTCAATCGGACCCCTATCAGCCCCAGCATTTT. Its protein product is CASSQSDPYQPQHF.

The V and J genes are TRBV4-1 and TRBJ1-2; D gene ambiguous. Per germline, CDR1 MGHRA and CDR2 YSYEKL. This CDR3 contains 20 residues. V shed 1 base and J shed 1 base, with 25 bases lying between them. CDR3 bases: TGCGCCAGCAGCCAAGTTTTCGGAGACAAACGGACGGCGAATAACTATGGCTACACCTTC. This translates into CASSQVFGDKRTANNYGYTF.

This chain connects TRBV12-5 to TRBJ2-2, with D possibly called TRBD1 or TRBD2 (5 bases each). This CDR3 has 14 amino acids. In germline, CDR1 is LGHNT, CDR2 FRNRAP. Trimming took 5 bases from V and 7 from J, leaving 14 bases between them. The DNA of the CDR3 is TGTGCTAGTGGTGGGACGGGGATCGTCGGGGAGCTGTTTTTT. Translation: CASGGTGIVGELFF.

The V gene is TRBV5-1, the J gene TRBJ1-6; TRBD1 aligns across 8 bases. The V segment lost 0 bases and the J segment 6 bases; nucleotides outside the gene matches: 8. The CDR3 is 17 residues long. In germline, CDR1 is SGHRS, CDR2 YFSETQ. The CDR3 loop reads CASSLAQGATVNSPLHF. CDR3 DNA sequence: TGCGCCAGCAGCTTGGCTCAGGGGGCGACGGTTAATTCACCCCTCCACTTT.

This clone has only one observation. The chain has TRBV7-3 and TRBJ2-3; 10 bases agree with TRBD2. CDR1 and CDR2 (germline): SGHTA, FQGTGA. CDR3 length: 14 residues. The ends lost 6 bases at V and 5 bases at J; junction bases unmatched: 5. The CDR3 spells CASSPTSGEDTQYF. CDR3 coding DNA: TGTGCCAGCAGTCCCACTAGCGGGGAAGATACGCAGTATTTT.

This chain links TRBV2 with TRBJ1-2; D is undetermined. The CDR3 totals 11 residues. The germline V gene encodes CDR1 SNHLY and CDR2 FYNNEI. Trimming took 5 bases from V and 8 from J, leaving 9 bases between them. CDR3: CASSREGGYTF. CDR3 DNA: TGTGCCAGCAGTAGAGAAGGCGGCTACACCTTC.

This chain connects TRBV2 to TRBJ2-1; D assignment may be TRBD1 or TRBD2 (6 bases each). With 3 bases removed from V and 5 bases from J, the gap between germline ends came to 20 bases. This CDR3 comprises 17 residues. CDR1 is SNHLY, CDR2 FYNNEI, per germline. The CDR3 region has the DNA TGTGCCAGCAGTGAGGGCCAGAGGGGGGACAACAACAATGAGCAGTTCTTC. Protein sequence: CASSEGQRGDNNNEQFF.

The J gene is TRBJ1-1, the V gene TRBV7-8; perhaps TRBD1 as D (5 bases). Trimming pared 6 bases from V and 1 base from J, leaving 12 bases between. The CDR3 is 14 residues long. In germline, CDR1 is SGHVS, CDR2 FQNEAQ. The CDR3 region has the DNA TGTGCCAGCAGACCCCCGGGGGGGAACACTGAAGCTTTCTTT. Translating it yields CASRPPGGNTEAFF.

The CDR3 region is CASSDFSRGPNTGELFF. The CDR3 DNA reads as TGTGCCAGCAGCGACTTTTCGAGGGGCCCGAACACCGGGGAGCTGTTTTTT. The rearrangement uses TRBV7-2 and TRBJ2-2, with D possibly called TRBD1 or TRBD2 (5 bases each). Germline lookup yields CDR1 SGHTA and CDR2 FQGNSA. The CDR3 length is 17 residues. Trimming pared 5 bases from V and 0 bases from J, leaving 16 bases between.

The chain links TRBV21-1 to TRBJ2-7; the D call in the table, TRBD2, was not verified against the DNA. TRBV21-1 is a listed pseudogene. The CDR3 runs 20 residues. The chain's CDR3 is CASSKTRARTSGGSSYEQYF. The DNA of the CDR3 is TGTGCCAGCAGCAAGACGAGAGCAAGGACTAGCGGGGGTTCATCCTACGAGCAGTACTTC.

The rearrangement links TRBV7-9 to TRBJ2-1; TRBD2 agrees at 14 bases. V was clipped by 4 bases and J by 9 bases; unmatched bases: 5. There are 15 residues in the CDR3. CDR1 and CDR2 (germline): SEHNR, FQNEAQ (reference sequence). The CDR3, as DNA: TGTGCCAGCAGCTCCGGACTAGCGGGGGGATTTGAGCAGTTCTTC. Translating it yields CASSSGLAGGFEQFF.

The chain combines TRBV7-8 with TRBJ2-7; D is unresolved. The CDR3 contains 12 residues. V lost 2 bases and J lost 5, with 7 bases in between. Per germline, CDR1 SGHVS and CDR2 FQNEAQ. The CDR3 coding sequence is TGTGCCAGCAGCTTAACACAGCACGAGCAGTACTTC. This gives the protein CASSLTQHEQYF.

The chain uses TRBV11-2 and TRBJ1-1; D is undetermined. Germline values: CDR1 SGHAT, CDR2 FQNNGV. This CDR3 is 15 amino acids long. V was clipped by 0 bases and J by 0 bases, with 8 bases between them. DNA of the CDR3: TGTGCCAGCAGCTTAGAAGGTTACATGAACACTGAAGCTTTCTTT. Protein sequence: CASSLEGYMNTEAFF.

V usage is TRBV7-9 and J usage is TRBJ1-5; D not certain. V shed 4 bases and J shed 5 bases, with 18 bases lying between them. The germline CDR1 and CDR2 sequences are SEHNR and FQNEAQ (reference sequence). CDR3 length: 16 amino acids. The CDR3: CASSSLTAVQYQPQHF. DNA for the CDR3: TGTGCCAGCAGCTCTCTCACAGCGGTCCAATATCAGCCCCAGCATTTT.

This clone was seen once. V is TRBV12-3 or TRBV12-4 and J is TRBJ1-1; possibly TRBD1 for D (5 bases). Between the trimmed V and J ends, which lost 5 bases and 1 base, there was a span of 8 bases. The CDR3 runs 13 residues. This CDR3 reads CASSLGQNTEAFF. In DNA form, the CDR3 reads TGTGCCAGCAGTCTTGGACAGAACACTGAAGCTTTCTTT.

The chain is built from TRBV11-3 and TRBJ2-7; perhaps D is TRBD1 or TRBD2 (5 bases each). V was trimmed by 6 bases and J by 7 bases, leaving 16 bases between them. Germline CDR1 and CDR2: SGHNT and YENEEA. This CDR3 comprises 13 residues. The CDR3 protein is CASSPGASREQYF. The CDR3 DNA reads as TGTGCCAGCAGTCCCGGGGCCAGCAGGGAGCAGTACTTC.

The rearrangement uses TRBV28 and TRBJ1-1; 9 bases are shared with TRBD1. Germline-derived CDR1 and CDR2 are MDHEN and SYDVKM. With V trimmed by 2 bases and J by 12 bases, 16 bases remained unmatched. The CDR3 totals 16 residues. In nucleotides, the CDR3 is TGTGCCAGCAGTTTAGGGGTCTCCGGGACAGGGATCGAACCTTTCTTT. It is translated as CASSLGVSGTGIEPFF.

The V and J genes are TRBV27 and TRBJ1-4, with a weak D call TRBD1 (6 bases). This CDR3 spans 14 amino acids. Per germline, CDR1 MNHEY and CDR2 SMNVEV (reference sequence). V was clipped by 3 bases and J by 6 bases, with 11 bases between them. The DNA for the CDR3 is TGTGCCAGCAGTTTCAGGGGCTCCTATGAAAAACTGTTTTTT. Encoded protein: CASSFRGSYEKLFF.

V is TRBV6-5 and J is TRBJ2-3; D assignment may be TRBD1 or TRBD2 (6 bases each). Germline V gene data show CDR1 as MNHEY and CDR2 as SVGAGI. The CDR3 has 13 amino acids. Trimming shortened V by 11 bases and J by 2 bases, and 14 bases separated the two germline ends. This CDR3 reads CAGGGVTTDTQYF. Written as DNA, the CDR3 is TGTGCCGGGGGCGGGGTAACCACAGATACGCAGTATTTT.

The chain employs TRBV13 and TRBJ2-7, with a weak D call TRBD1 (6 bases). The CDR3 runs 14 residues. Looked up from germline, CDR1 is PRHDT and CDR2 is FYEKMQ (reference sequence). V lost 8 bases to trimming and J lost 1 base, with 15 bases between them. This CDR3 is CASAPSDSSYEQYF. For the CDR3, the DNA is TGTGCCAGCGCGCCCTCGGACAGTTCCTACGAGCAGTACTTC.

The gene calls are TRBV6-5 and TRBJ1-2; TRBD1 agrees at 9 bases. This CDR3 region has 15 residues. Germline V gene sequence: CDR1 MNHEY, CDR2 SVGAGI. V dropped 7 bases and J dropped 4; count of bases not matched to a gene: 10. The CDR3 DNA reads TGTGCCAGCAACGACGGGACAGGGTCCTCCTATGGCTACACCTTC. Protein: CASNDGTGSSYGYTF.

This chain links TRBV12-5 with TRBJ1-6, with D possibly TRBD1 on 5 matching bases. Germline-derived CDR1 and CDR2 are LGHNT and FRNRAP. The CDR3 length is 15 residues. V was trimmed by 3 bases and J by 7 bases, leaving 13 bases between them. The CDR3 region is CASGFHSEGNSPLHF. CDR3 in DNA: TGTGCTAGTGGTTTCCACTCCGAGGGGAATTCACCCCTCCACTTT. The whole variable domain, filled in from reference TRBV12-5 and TRBJ1-6, reads DARVTQTPRHKVTEMGQEVTMRCQPILGHNTVFWYRQTMMQGLELLAYFRNRAPLDDSGMPKDRFSAEMPDATLATLKIQPSEPRDSAVYFCASGFHSEGNSPLHFGNGTRLTVT.

V and J are TRBV5-1 and TRBJ2-5; 7 bases are a match to TRBD2. V lost 2 bases to trimming and J lost 5 bases; unmatched junction nucleotides: 6. Germline CDR1 is SGHRS and CDR2 is YFSETQ. The CDR3 contains 14 residues. The DNA of the CDR3 is TGCGCCAGCAGCTTTTCGGGGGGTGGTGAGACCCAGTACTTC. Its translation: CASSFSGGGETQYF.

This clone was detected only a few times. The J gene is TRBJ2-5, the V gene TRBV5-1; D uncertain. This CDR3 region has 15 residues. V lost 0 bases to trimming and J lost 2 bases, with 11 bases between them. CDR1 and CDR2 (germline): SGHRS, YFSETQ. The CDR3 DNA reads TGCGCCAGCAGCTTGGAAGGGCAGCCTCAAGAGACCCAGTACTTC. Amino acids: CASSLEGQPQETQYF.

The chain uses TRBV7-9 and TRBJ1-4; 7 nucleotides agree with TRBD1. V lost 3 bases, J lost 5 bases, and 6 bases stayed unmatched. The CDR3 runs to 15 residues. Per the germline V gene, CDR1 is SEHNR and CDR2 is FQNEAQ (reference sequence). CDR3 residues: CASSLGGQQNEKLFF. As DNA, the CDR3 is TGTGCCAGCAGCTTGGGGGGACAGCAAAATGAAAAACTGTTTTTT. The whole variable domain, filled in from reference TRBV7-9 and TRBJ1-4, reads DTGVSQNPRHKITKRGQNVTFRCDPISEHNRLYWYRQTLGQGPEFLTYFQNEAQLEKSRLLSDRFSAERPKGSFSTLEIQRTEQGDSAMYLCASSLGGQQNEKLFFGSGTQLSVL.